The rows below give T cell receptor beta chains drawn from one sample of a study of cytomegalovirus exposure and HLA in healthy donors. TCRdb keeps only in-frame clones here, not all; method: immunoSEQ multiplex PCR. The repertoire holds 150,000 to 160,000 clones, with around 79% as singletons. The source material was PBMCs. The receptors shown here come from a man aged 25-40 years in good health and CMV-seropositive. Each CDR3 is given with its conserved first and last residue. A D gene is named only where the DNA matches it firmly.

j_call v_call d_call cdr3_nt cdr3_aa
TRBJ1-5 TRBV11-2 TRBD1 TGTGCCAGCAGCCCACAGGGGGCACGGAATCAGCCCCAGCATTTT CASSPQGARNQPQHF
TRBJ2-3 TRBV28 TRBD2 TGTGCCAGCAGTTTCGGAACTAGCGGGAGCACAGATACGCAGTATTTT CASSFGTSGSTDTQYF
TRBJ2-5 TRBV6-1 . TGTGCCAGCAGGAGGAAGGGGTTCGAAGAGACCCAGTACTTC CASRRKGFEETQYF
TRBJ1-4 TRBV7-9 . TGTGCCAGCAGCTTAGGGGAGGGGCCGGATGAAAAACTGTTTTTT CASSLGEGPDEKLFF
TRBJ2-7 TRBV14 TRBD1 TGTGCCAGCAGCCAAGAATGGGACAGGGACCGCGAGCAGTACTTC CASSQEWDRDREQYF
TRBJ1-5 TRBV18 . TGTGCCAGCTCACCATCGGGGAATCAGCCCCAGCATTTT CASSPSGNQPQHF
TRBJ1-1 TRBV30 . TGTGCCTGGATCTTTCAGTCGGAAGCTTTCTTT CAWIFQSEAFF
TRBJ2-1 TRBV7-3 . TGTGCCAGCAGCTTGGCGGGAACTAACAATGAGCAGTTCTTC CASSLAGTNNEQFF
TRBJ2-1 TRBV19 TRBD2 TGTGCCAGTAGTAGAGGACTAGCGGGAGGCACCACCTACAATGAGCAGTTCTTC CASSRGLAGGTTYNEQFF
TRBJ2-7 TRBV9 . TGTGCCAGCAGCGCGTCGGGGGTACCCTCCTACGAGCAGTACTTC CASSASGVPSYEQYF
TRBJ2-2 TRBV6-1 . TGTGCCAGCAGTGAAGGGTACGGCACCGGGGAGCTGTTTTTT CASSEGYGTGELFF
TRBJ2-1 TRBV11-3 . TGTGCCAGCAGCTTAAGCGGCCCGACAGGCCATGAGCAGTTCTTC CASSLSGPTGHEQFF
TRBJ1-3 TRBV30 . TGTGCCTGGAGCGACGTACGCTTACAGGGAGGAAACACCATATATTTT CAWSDVRLQGGNTIYF
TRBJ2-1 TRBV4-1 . TGCGCCAGCAGCCAAGGGGTGGAGGGGAATGAGCAGTTCTTC CASSQGVEGNEQFF
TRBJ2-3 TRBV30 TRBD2 TGTGCCTGGAGTGACTGGGGACTAGATACAGATACGCAGTATTTT CAWSDWGLDTDTQYF